A single sample is the source of the 32 T cell receptor beta chains below, sequenced in a study of blood T cells in healthy people across ages. A J-beta primer mix and a sample-barcoded 5' primer were used in a second PCR of about 7 to 12 cycles. Each CDR3 protein is one row after TCRdb ran MiXCR on the 5' RACE reads. The sample carries over 600,000 distinct CDR3 sequences, 20% to 25% recorded once. The specimen was blood. The receptors come from a man in his 70s in good health.

This chain connects TRBV2 to TRBJ1-4, with a tentative D call TRBD1 (5 bases). The ends were cut back, 4 bases at V and 7 bases at J, with 16 bases in the middle. There are 15 residues in the CDR3. Per germline, CDR1 SNHLY and CDR2 FYNNEI. CDR3 nucleotides: TGTGCCAGCAGTGTACAATCAAAGGGGTCTGAAAAACTGTTTTTT. Translating gives CASSVQSKGSEKLFF.

This clonotype was seen at least ten times. The J gene is TRBJ2-1, the V gene TRBV24-1; D possibly corresponds to TRBD2 (7 bases). Trimming took 3 bases from V and 1 from J, leaving 21 bases between them. Germline V lookup: CDR1 KGHDR, CDR2 SFDVKD. There are 19 residues in the CDR3. CDR3 sequence: CATSDRGRGKGLSYNEQFF. The CDR3 coding sequence is TGTGCCACCAGTGATCGCGGCAGGGGAAAGGGACTATCCTACAATGAGCAGTTCTTC.

The genes are TRBV20-1 and TRBJ2-1; D is unresolved. The CDR3 loop spans 15 amino acids. Trimming left V 7 bases short and J 4 bases short, with 20 bases between. CDR1 and CDR2 (germline): DFQATT, SNEGSKA (reference sequence). CDR3 sequence (DNA): TGCAGTGTAAAGAGAACGGATCTGGGTTACAATGAGCAGTTCTTC. Amino acid sequence: CSVKRTDLGYNEQFF.

The CDR3: CASSLREGNEQFF. CDR3 DNA: TGTGCCAGCAGCTTACGAGAGGGAAATGAGCAGTTCTTC. The chain uses TRBV11-2 and TRBJ2-1, with D maybe TRBD2 (5 bases). Germline CDR1 and CDR2: SGHAT and FQNNGV. V lost 2 bases and J lost 7, with 9 bases in between. The CDR3 totals 13 residues. Full variable domain (outside the CDR3, taken from reference TRBV11-2 and TRBJ2-1): EAGVAQSPRYKIIEKRQSVAFWCNPISGHATLYWYQQILGQGPKLLIQFQNNGVVDDSQLPKDRFSAERLKGVDSTLKIQPAKLEDSAVYLCASSLREGNEQFFGPGTRLTVL.

The rearrangement links TRBV5-1 to TRBJ2-7; TRBD1 aligns across 9 bases. Per the germline V gene, CDR1 is SGHRS and CDR2 is YFSETQ. This CDR3 has 15 residues. The trim removed 0 bases at V and 4 bases at J, leaving 5 bases unmatched. CDR3 sequence (DNA): TGCGCCAGCAGCTTGGGTGGGACAGGGCGGTACGAGCAGTACTTC. Its translation: CASSLGGTGRYEQYF.

Only a few counts were recorded for this clonotype. CDR3 amino acids: CASRSQVGQETQYF. In DNA, the CDR3 is TGTGCCAGCAGGTCCCAGGTTGGGCAAGAGACCCAGTACTTC. This sequence joins TRBV12-3 or TRBV12-4 and TRBJ2-5; the D is unclear. Trimming removed 6 bases from V and 2 bases from J, with 13 bases in between. The length of the CDR3 is 14 residues.

The chain couples TRBV20-1 to TRBJ1-2; 7 bases are a match to TRBD1. The V segment lost 0 bases and the J segment 2 bases; nucleotides outside the gene matches: 3. Per the germline V gene, CDR1 is DFQATT and CDR2 is SNEGSKA (reference sequence). This CDR3 has 14 amino acids. The CDR3 spells CSAREAGGNYGYTF. Written as DNA, the CDR3 is TGCAGTGCTAGAGAGGCAGGGGGAAACTATGGCTACACCTTC.

The rearrangement links TRBV3-1 to TRBJ1-1; no definite D call. There are 13 residues in the CDR3. V lost 3 bases to trimming and J lost 7 bases, with 12 bases between them. Per the germline V gene, CDR1 is LGHDT and CDR2 is YNNKEL (reference sequence). CDR3 bases: TGTGCCAGCAGCCACTCTCGGGGAGATGAAGCTTTCTTT. It codes for CASSHSRGDEAFF. Based on the CDR3 plus reference TRBV3-1 and TRBJ1-1, the full variable domain is DTAVSQTPKYLVTQMGNDKSIKCEQNLGHDTMYWYKQDSKKFLKIMFSYNNKELIINETVPNRFSPKSPDKAHLNLHINSLELGDSAVYFCASSHSRGDEAFFGQGTRLTVV.

In this sample, this clonotype turned up a few times. The chain couples TRBV24-1 to TRBJ2-3; no clear D gene. Per germline, CDR1 KGHDR and CDR2 SFDVKD. V was shortened by 5 bases and J by 8 bases, with 10 bases between the two germline ends. The CDR3 has 12 residues. The CDR3: CATSGDLGTQYF. The CDR3 bases are TGTGCCACCAGTGGGGATTTGGGTACGCAGTATTTT.

As concerns this clonotype: This sequence may be a read error, since a much larger clone differs from it by one base. The J gene is TRBJ2-7, the V gene TRBV12-3 or TRBV12-4; no definite D call. This CDR3 comprises 13 residues. CDR3 in amino acids: CACSFGSSYEQYF. The CDR3 DNA reads TGTGCCTGCAGTTTCGGCAGCTCCTACGAGCAGTACTTC.

At least ten counts were recorded for this clonotype. This sequence joins TRBV4-1 and TRBJ1-5; D gene uncertain. V shed 1 base and J shed 4 bases, with 8 bases lying between them. CDR1 and CDR2 from the germline V gene are MGHRA and YSYEKL. The CDR3 is made up of 14 amino acids. CDR3 sequence (DNA): TGCGCCAGCAGCCAAGGACAACCAAATCAGCCCCAGCATTTT. Its protein is CASSQGQPNQPQHF.

CDR3 loop: CASSYSTSGRVIGEQFF. Written as DNA, the CDR3 is TGTGCCAGCAGTTACTCGACTAGCGGGAGGGTCATTGGTGAGCAGTTCTTC. The rearrangement joins TRBV6-5 to TRBJ2-5, with 14 positions matching TRBD2. The assigned J gene may be wrong: the sequence end matches TRBJ2-1 better. The CDR3 consists of 17 residues. Germline CDR1 reads MNHEY; CDR2 reads SVGAGI.

This clonotype was picked up one time. The CDR3 DNA reads as TGCAGTGCGTATACAGGGTCCGCTCACAATGAGCAGTTCTTC. This translates into CSAYTGSAHNEQFF. The chain links TRBV20-1 to TRBJ2-1; D possibly corresponds to TRBD1 (6 bases). With 6 bases removed from V and 5 bases from J, the gap between germline ends came to 17 bases. The germline V gene encodes CDR1 DFQATT and CDR2 SNEGSKA (reference sequence). The CDR3 totals 14 residues.

This clonotype was counted at least ten times. The rearrangement links TRBV20-1 to TRBJ2-5, with TRBD2 matching 7 bases. The CDR3 runs 13 residues. Germline assignment: CDR1 DFQATT and CDR2 SNEGSKA (reference sequence). Losses at the gene ends were 6 bases for V and 5 bases for J; bases not matched to a gene: 9. The chain's CDR3 is CSAPGLDVETQYF. The CDR3 DNA sequence: TGCAGTGCCCCCGGACTAGACGTGGAGACCCAGTACTTC.

This clonotype came up many times. This chain joins TRBV7-2 and TRBJ2-7; 12 bases are a match to TRBD2. The germline V gene encodes CDR1 SGHTA and CDR2 FQGNSA. The CDR3 runs to 14 residues. Unmatched junction bases numbered 2, after V lost 5 bases and J lost 3 bases. Here the CDR3 reads CASSRGLAGYEQYF. CDR3 nucleotides: TGTGCCAGCAGCCGGGGACTAGCGGGCTACGAGCAGTACTTC.

With regard to this clonotype: With a much larger clone just one base away, this may be a read error. This sequence joins TRBV29-1 and TRBJ2-3; either TRBD1 or TRBD2 may fit D (5 bases each). The CDR3 length is 12 residues. Germline V gene lookup returns CDR1 SQVTM and CDR2 ANQGSEA. The CDR3 nucleotides are TGCAGCGTACGGGACGGCACAGGTACGCAGTATTTT. The encoded protein is CSVRDGTGTQYF.

This clonotype was recorded a few times. The V call is TRBV7-9, the J call TRBJ2-5; 10 bases are shared with TRBD2. The DNA end is more similar to TRBJ2-1, so the J call may be wrong. Germline values: CDR1 SEHNR, CDR2 FQNEAQ (reference sequence). The CDR3 totals 17 residues. The CDR3 DNA reads as TGTGCCAGCAGCCCCTTTTGGGCTAGCGGGAGTAGCAATGAGCAGTTCTTC. It yields the protein CASSPFWASGSSNEQFF.

Only a few counts were recorded for this clonotype. The V gene is TRBV29-1, the J gene TRBJ2-7; D assignment may be TRBD1 or TRBD2 (5 bases each). Germline CDR1 is SQVTM and CDR2 is ANQGSEA. This CDR3 region has 13 residues. The CDR3 bases are TGCAGGCCCGGGGCAGAATCGCTCTACGAGCAGTACTTC. Translated: CRPGAESLYEQYF.

The V and J genes are TRBV7-2 and TRBJ2-5; 7 positions match TRBD1. CDR1 and CDR2 (germline): SGHTA, FQGNSA. V was pared by 5 bases and J by 1 base, with 4 bases of the junction left unmatched. This CDR3 region has 14 residues. The CDR3 protein is CASSHNRGQETQYF. CDR3 nucleotide sequence: TGTGCCAGCAGCCATAACAGGGGCCAAGAGACCCAGTACTTC.

This clonotype turned up a few times. CDR3 protein: CASSLEGLAGEYSYEQYF. The CDR3 bases are TGTGCCAGCAGCTTGGAGGGACTAGCGGGAGAGTATTCCTACGAGCAGTACTTC. J is TRBJ2-7 and V is TRBV5-6; TRBD2 matches at 14 bases. CDR3 length: 18 amino acids. V shed 0 bases, J shed 1 base, and the junction held 6 bases outside the gene matches. Germline V gene sequence: CDR1 SGHDT, CDR2 YYEEEE.

The chain joins TRBV25-1 to TRBJ1-3; tentatively, D is TRBD1 (6 bases). There are 15 residues in the CDR3. V gave up 3 bases and J gave up 1 base, with 10 bases separating them. The germline CDR1 and CDR2 sequences are MGHDK and SYGVNS. For the CDR3, the DNA is TGTGCCAGCAGTGAGGCGGACAGATCTGGAAACACCATATATTTT. Encoded protein: CASSEADRSGNTIYF.

Of note for this clonotype: A much larger clonotype is one base distant, so this may be a read error. The chain links TRBV5-1 to TRBJ2-7; TRBD2 is a possible D gene (5 bases). CDR1 is SGHRS, CDR2 YFSETQ, per germline. The CDR3 consists of 12 residues. The CDR3 coding sequence is TGCGCCGGCAGCGGAACAGTCTACGAGCAGTACTTC. It yields the protein CAGSGTVYEQYF. The full variable domain, completed using reference TRBV5-1 and TRBJ2-7, is KAGVTQTPRYLIKTRGQQVTLSCSPISGHRSVSWYQQTPGQGLQFLFEYFSETQRNKGNFPGRFSGRQFSNSRSEMNVSTLELGDSALYLCAGSGTVYEQYFGPGTRLTVT.

This chain links TRBV12-3 or TRBV12-4 with TRBJ2-1; 10 nucleotides match TRBD2. The J segment lost 4 bases and the V segment lost 6 bases, leaving 9 bases of the junction unmatched. CDR3 length equals 16 residues. For the CDR3, the DNA is TGTGCCAGCAGGCGAACCGGGACTAGCGTTTACAATGAGCAGTTCTTC. Its protein is CASRRTGTSVYNEQFF.

CDR3 nucleotides: TGCGCCAGCAGTGGGGACCCTAGCACAGATACGCAGTATTTT. This sequence encodes CASSGDPSTDTQYF. V is TRBV5-1 and J is TRBJ2-3, with D perhaps matching TRBD1 or TRBD2 (5 bases each). The CDR3 length is 14 residues. V was clipped by 5 bases and J by 0 bases, with 10 bases between them. Germline assignment: CDR1 SGHRS and CDR2 YFSETQ. Full variable domain (remainder filled in from reference TRBV5-1 and TRBJ2-3): KAGVTQTPRYLIKTRGQQVTLSCSPISGHRSVSWYQQTPGQGLQFLFEYFSETQRNKGNFPGRFSGRQFSNSRSEMNVSTLELGDSALYLCASSGDPSTDTQYFGPGTRLTVL.

The chain uses TRBV15 and TRBJ2-1; D call uncertain. V lost 4 bases, J lost 5 bases, and 6 bases lay in between. The CDR3 spans 12 residues. The germline V gene encodes CDR1 LNHNV and CDR2 YYDKDF (reference sequence). Here the CDR3 DNA reads TGTGCCACCAGCACCCGGAACAATGAGCAGTTCTTC. The encoded protein is CATSTRNNEQFF.

The CDR3 region is CAISESSVSGGAFYNEQFF. CDR3 in DNA: TGTGCCATCAGTGAGTCATCCGTTAGCGGGGGAGCTTTTTACAATGAGCAGTTCTTC. The chain has TRBV10-3 and TRBJ2-1, with TRBD2 identical over 9 bases. V shed 0 bases and J 4 bases; nucleotides not matched to a gene: 13. CDR1 is ENHRY, CDR2 SYGVKD, per germline. CDR3 length equals 19 residues.

The chain uses TRBV10-3 and TRBJ2-1; D gene unclear. The CDR3 runs 12 residues. Germline values: CDR1 ENHRY, CDR2 SYGVKD. CDR3 sequence reads: CAASALYNEQFF. DNA for the CDR3: TGTGCTGCCAGCGCCCTCTACAATGAGCAGTTCTTC.

The chain employs TRBV9 and TRBJ1-2; 8 bases align to TRBD1. This CDR3 has 15 amino acids. V was pared by 4 bases and J by 4 bases, with 9 bases of the junction left unmatched. CDR1 and CDR2 from the germline V gene are SGDLS and YYNGEE. In DNA, the CDR3 is TGTGCCAGCAGCCCAAACCAGGGGGCTGGCTATGGCTACACCTTC. Translating gives CASSPNQGAGYGYTF.

This clonotype was observed many times. This chain joins TRBV20-1 and TRBJ1-2; TRBD1 aligns across 8 bases. There are 14 residues in the CDR3. CDR1 and CDR2 from the germline V gene are DFQATT and SNEGSKA (reference sequence). Germline trimming cut 5 bases from V and 8 bases from J; bases unmatched to any gene: 13. CDR3 region: CSAWVQGAFGGYTF. The DNA for the CDR3 is TGCAGTGCTTGGGTCCAGGGGGCGTTTGGGGGCTACACCTTC.

This clonotype was detected a few times. J is TRBJ2-2 and V is TRBV7-2; TRBD2 aligns across 8 bases. V shed 4 bases and J 6 bases; nucleotides not matched to a gene: 7. Germline CDR1 and CDR2: SGHTA and FQGNSA. This CDR3 contains 15 residues. The CDR3 coding sequence is TGTGCCAGCAGCTGGGGGTCTAGCGGGTCCGGGGAGCTGTTTTTT. Protein product: CASSWGSSGSGELFF.

This clonotype was counted at least ten times. The chain carries TRBV4-1 and TRBJ1-2; TRBD1 agrees at 7 bases. Germline-derived CDR1 and CDR2 are MGHRA and YSYEKL. The CDR3 extends over 17 amino acids. Trimming removed 4 bases from V and 5 bases from J; junction bases left unmatched: 16. The CDR3 region is CASSRSWSATGNYGYTF. The CDR3 nucleotides read TGCGCCAGCAGCCGATCCTGGTCCGCGACAGGGAATTATGGCTACACCTTC.

This clonotype appeared a few times. The rearrangement joins TRBV29-1 to TRBJ2-5; 7 nucleotides match TRBD1. The J call may be wrong; the DNA end is better matched by TRBJ2-1. The germline CDR1 and CDR2 sequences are SQVTM and ANQGSEA. The CDR3 runs to 12 residues. The CDR3 loop reads CSVLGTDNEQFF. In DNA, the CDR3 is TGCAGCGTTCTTGGGACAGACAATGAGCAGTTCTTC.